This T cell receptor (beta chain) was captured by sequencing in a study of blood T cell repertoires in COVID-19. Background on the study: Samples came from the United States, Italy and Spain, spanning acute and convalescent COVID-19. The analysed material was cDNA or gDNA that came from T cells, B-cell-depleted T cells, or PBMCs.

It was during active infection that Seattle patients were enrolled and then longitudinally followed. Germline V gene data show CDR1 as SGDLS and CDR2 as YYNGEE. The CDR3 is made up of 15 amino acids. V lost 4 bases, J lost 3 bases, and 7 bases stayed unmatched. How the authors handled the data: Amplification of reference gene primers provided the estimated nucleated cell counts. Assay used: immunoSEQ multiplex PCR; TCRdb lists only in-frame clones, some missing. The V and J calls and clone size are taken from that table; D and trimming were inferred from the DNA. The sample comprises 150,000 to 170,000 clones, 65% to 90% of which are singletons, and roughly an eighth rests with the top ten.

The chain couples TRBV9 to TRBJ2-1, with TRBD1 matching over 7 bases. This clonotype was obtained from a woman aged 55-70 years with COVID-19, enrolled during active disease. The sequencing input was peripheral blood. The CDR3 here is CASSPDRAGYNEQFF. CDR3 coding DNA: TGTGCCAGCAGCCCCGACAGGGCAGGCTACAATGAGCAGTTCTTC.